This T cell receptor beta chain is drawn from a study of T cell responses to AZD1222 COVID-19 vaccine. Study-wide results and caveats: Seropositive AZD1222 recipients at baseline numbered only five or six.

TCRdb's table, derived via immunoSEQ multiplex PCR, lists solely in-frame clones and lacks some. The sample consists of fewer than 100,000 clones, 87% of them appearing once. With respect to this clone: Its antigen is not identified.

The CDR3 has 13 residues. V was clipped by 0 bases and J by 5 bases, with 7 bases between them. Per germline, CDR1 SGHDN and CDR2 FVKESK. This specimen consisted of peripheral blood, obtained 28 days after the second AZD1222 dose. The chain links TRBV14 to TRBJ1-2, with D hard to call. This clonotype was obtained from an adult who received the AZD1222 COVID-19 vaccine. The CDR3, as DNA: TGTGCCAGCAGCCAAGATGGATTATATGGCTACACCTTC. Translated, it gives CASSQDGLYGYTF.